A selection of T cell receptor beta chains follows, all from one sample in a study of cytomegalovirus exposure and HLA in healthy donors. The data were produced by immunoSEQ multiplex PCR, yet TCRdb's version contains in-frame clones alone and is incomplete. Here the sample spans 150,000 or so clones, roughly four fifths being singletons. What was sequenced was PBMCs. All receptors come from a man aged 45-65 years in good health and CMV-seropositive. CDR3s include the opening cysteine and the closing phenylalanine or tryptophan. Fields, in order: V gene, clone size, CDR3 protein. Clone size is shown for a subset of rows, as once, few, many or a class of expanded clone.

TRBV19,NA,CASRNAGGPRTDTQYF
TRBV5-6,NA,CASSEGHPTGNTIYF
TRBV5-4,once,CASSFGGPREAFF
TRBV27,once,CASDPKPSGRREQYF
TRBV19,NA,CASSTGTSGIYEQYF
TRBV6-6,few,CASGSSYEQYF
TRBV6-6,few,CASSYVQGSNEQFF
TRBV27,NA,CAGTRTQGNEQFF
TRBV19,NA,CASSNRVGTEAFF
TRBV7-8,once,CASSSLAGDGTQYF
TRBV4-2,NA,CASSPMRGGPQHF
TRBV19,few,CASSISISGTGWSYEQYF
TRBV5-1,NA,CASSLDRNYEQYF
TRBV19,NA,CASSFGQGINYGYTF
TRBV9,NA,CASSATGTYNEQFF
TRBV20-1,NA,CSARENGEQFF
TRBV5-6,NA,CASSLGDSPSYEQYF
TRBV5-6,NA,CASSLGPSGRALYEQYF
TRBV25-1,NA,CASSRTSGYTDTQYF
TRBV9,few,CASSVGGGANYGYTF
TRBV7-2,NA,CASWGHSYNEQFF
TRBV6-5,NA,CASSRQGSNEKLFF
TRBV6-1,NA,CASKRGALQETQYF
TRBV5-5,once,CASSSGYQRAEKLFF
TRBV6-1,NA,CASIRGGNAFF
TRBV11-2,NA,CASSLNRVADTQYF
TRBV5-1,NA,CASSGPGARGYEQYF
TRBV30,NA,CAWSVRATGVPTNEKLFF
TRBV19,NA,CASSPLVGRNTEAFF
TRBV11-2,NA,CASSLTGTYEQYF
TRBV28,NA,CASSLAGRRVGYNEQFF
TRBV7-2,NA,CASSLRRGDTQYF
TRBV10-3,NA,CAISGTQETQYF
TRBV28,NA,CASSLLLAGAGGELFF
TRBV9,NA,CASSGTSGTNTGELFF
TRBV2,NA,CASSEAYEQYF
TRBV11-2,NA,CASSLDGDLAGNTIYF
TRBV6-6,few,CAASQVNQPQHF
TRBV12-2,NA,CASRQKPRPLIVEKLFF
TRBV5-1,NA,CASSLSGQGYYEQYF
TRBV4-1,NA,CASSQKLAGGIEQYF
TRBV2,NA,CASKGRGGELFF
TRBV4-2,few,CASSQVGRVGTEAFF
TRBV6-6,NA,CASSTRGNNYQPQHF
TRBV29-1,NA,CSVGGAFDIYGYTF
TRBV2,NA,CASSTTSGSTDTQYF
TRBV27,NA,CASSLSENQPQHF
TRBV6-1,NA,CASRDIQNIQYF
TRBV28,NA,CAGQGGGGYTF
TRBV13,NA,CASSLAAGQYTGELFF
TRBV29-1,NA,CSVEWTSELEKTQYF
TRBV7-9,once,CASRTDRGGETQYF
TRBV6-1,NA,CASSEAAGGETQYF
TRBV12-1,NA,CASSFADRQETQYF
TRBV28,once,CASSLDTPNTGELFF